The entry below describes one T cell receptor beta chain. TCRdb keeps only in-frame clones here, not all; method: immunoSEQ multiplex PCR. The sample lists about 100,000 clones, about 80% occurring once. This specimen belongs to a study of radiotherapy plus CTLA-4 blockade in lung cancer. Overall study: Objective responses emerged in under 20% of patients, and 30% to 40% attained disease control.

The sample in question was peripheral blood, obtained from a patient treated with radiotherapy plus ipilimumab. This TCR was recovered from a human donor with non-small cell lung cancer who had stable disease on radiotherapy plus ipilimumab.

The CDR3 nucleotides are TGCGCCAGCAGCCTAAGGACCTGGGGGCTAGCTCCCGAGCAGTACTTC. It encodes CASSLRTWGLAPEQYF. The chain employs TRBV5-1 and TRBJ2-7; D might be TRBD1 (6 bases). V was trimmed by 4 bases and J by 6 bases, leaving 23 bases between them. This CDR3 spans 16 amino acids. CDR1 and CDR2 from the germline V gene are SGHRS and YFSETQ.